This T cell receptor (beta chain) was recovered during a study of cytomegalovirus exposure and HLA in healthy donors. The PCR had 60 Vbeta and 13 Jbeta primers. Data came from immunoSEQ multiplex PCR; TCRdb stores just in-frame clones and leaves some out. The table has 90,000 or so clones, about 69% seen once. Germline V gene data show CDR1 as MNHEY and CDR2 as SVGAGI. Trimming removed 4 bases at V and 0 bases at J, with 10 bases between. This CDR3 comprises 15 residues. Sequencing input: PBMCs. This TCR was recovered from a woman between 18 and 29 years old in good health and CMV-seropositive. This sequence joins TRBV6-5 and TRBJ1-5; D unclear. CDR3: CASSFNGDSNQPQHF. The CDR3 DNA reads as TGTGCCAGCAGTTTCAACGGGGATAGCAATCAGCCCCAGCATTTT.